This T cell receptor (beta chain) was recovered during a study of CD8+ T cells in alopecia areata (dated by TCRdb to between 2018 and 2020). About the investigation overall: The treated patients, all with moderate-to-severe alopecia areata, were enrolled in an open-label pilot trial of oral tofacitinib given at 5 to 10 mg twice daily. On the human side, TCRbeta sequencing was run on scalp tissue and on sorted CD4+ and CD8+ peripheral blood T cells from healthy controls and from alopecia areata patients with either patchy or totalis/universalis disease. Amplification of TCRbeta CDR3 regions was done by immunoSEQ multiplex PCR using 35 Vbeta forward primers and 13 Jbeta reverse primers. Biopsies were taken from tofacitinib-treated patients at baseline and again at 4 and 24 weeks into treatment, and several of those patients also had a later scalp biopsy. In treated patients, disease severity was measured using the SALT score, which gives the percentage of scalp surface area affected. Patients stayed on tofacitinib for 6 to 18 months and then had 6 months of follow-up off drug so that delayed response and recurrence could be assessed. In both human patients and the C3H/HeJ mouse model, the study applied high-throughput TCRbeta sequencing to look at T cell clonal expansion in alopecia areata. The RNA source kit depended on sample type: the PAXgene miRNA kit for fixed scalp, the miRNeasy kit for PBMCs, and the RNeasy kit for mouse skin. Scalp clonality was compared among normal scalp (n=4), patchy alopecia areata scalp (n=8), and alopecia totalis/universalis scalp (n=8).

Note on this clone: What this receptor recognizes is not known. Base-call qualities are not available, and no considerably larger clone is one nucleotide away.

Summary of the overall study and its limitations: Unlike mouse skin, where gammadelta T cells dominate, normal human skin contains resident alphabeta T cells that get sequenced too, which complicates analysis of the scalp TCR repertoire. Because the treated cohort was small and had just a single nonresponder, larger studies are needed to establish links between baseline CD8+ expansion and response. Many expanded lesional clones persisted in scalp and blood during tofacitinib treatment, which may partly explain relapse after stopping treatment. Scalp clonality and the number of expanded CD8+ clones among the top 100 scalp clones were significantly decreased by tofacitinib. Lesional scalp, especially in alopecia totalis/universalis, showed higher clonality and more expanded CD8+ clones than normal scalp, suggesting antigenic drive. Shared TCR sequences between patients were less evident than in mice, which may be partly attributable to HLA diversity in the patient population.

The germline V gene encodes CDR1 SGHRS and CDR2 YFSETQ. V and J lose 7 bases and 1 base, and a span of 3 bases separates them. From the cysteine up to the phenylalanine, the CDR3 has a length of 12 residues. CDR3 DNA is the only sequence kept; it has 36 bases, read in frame from the first base. Taken with the paper, the label for treatment or condition translates to: oral pan-JAK inhibitor, 5-10 mg twice daily. From alopecia areata patients, peripheral blood was collected along with lesional scalp punch biopsies. PBMCs were isolated by density centrifugation and stained for CD3, CD4 and CD8, and CD4+ and CD8+ T cells were sorted on a FACSAria. The library was prepared using the immunoSEQ multiplex PCR assay. RNA was extracted from all samples and reverse transcribed into cDNA as template for TCR sequencing. SuperScript III was used for first-strand cDNA synthesis, primed with a 2:1 mix of oligo-dT and random hexamers. A synthetic immune receptor repertoire was used to assess amplification bias, and residual bias was removed computationally. Regarding the original processing steps: Raw reads were preprocessed to remove errors, and CDR3 was defined by IMGT conventions from the conserved cysteine to phenylalanine. Clonality was calculated as 1 minus Shannon entropy normalized by log2 of the number of productive unique TCRs. Scalp TCRbeta sequences were cross-referenced with sorted blood CD4 and CD8 repertoires so that the CD4 or CD8 identity of scalp clones could be inferred. TCRdb obtained this table from immuneACCESS and retained in-frame rearrangements with V and J assigned. These tables miss some clones; where compared with another copy, unresolved V genes account for less than half of the shortfall, and the remainder is unexplained. V, J and clone size are those of that table, while D and trimming were read from the DNA. The sample contains about 210,000 clones, 66% of them found a single time. Around 1.2% of the sample goes to the ten largest clones.

The chain is assembled from TRBV5-1 and TRBJ2-6; a confident D gene designation cannot be given. This sequence originates from a human donor with alopecia areata. Sequences were derived from CD4+ T cells sorted from blood, sampled around week 46, from a patient treated with tofacitinib. The CDR3 protein sequence reads: CASVSGANVLTF. The DNA sequence is given as TGCGCCAGCGTTTCTGGGGCCAACGTCCTGACTTTC.